These 27 T cell receptor beta chains came from one sample sequenced in a study of T cell responses to AZD1222 COVID-19 vaccine. Data came from immunoSEQ multiplex PCR; TCRdb stores just in-frame clones and leaves some out. The data contain under 150,000 clones, about nine tenths of them seen just once; the ten biggest clones take up about 6%. The input for sequencing was peripheral blood, taken 28 days after the second AZD1222 dose. The source is an adult who received the AZD1222 COVID-19 vaccine.

The chain has TRBV2 and TRBJ1-2; a possible D gene is TRBD1 (5 bases). The CDR3 is 13 amino acids. CDR1 SNHLY and CDR2 FYNNEI come from the germline V gene. Trimming took 2 bases from V and 3 from J, leaving 7 bases between them. The CDR3 protein is CASSEQGYYGYTF. CDR3 sequence (DNA): TGTGCCAGCAGTGAACAGGGATACTATGGCTACACCTTC.

V is TRBV6-5 and J is TRBJ1-2, with D unclear. Trimming took off 2 bases at V and 8 bases at J, with 12 bases between the two ends. Germline CDR1 MNHEY, CDR2 SVGAGI. The CDR3 runs 13 residues. CDR3 sequence: CASSYLRTWGYTF. The CDR3 DNA sequence: TGTGCCAGCAGTTACCTAAGAACCTGGGGCTACACCTTC.

The chain links TRBV5-4 to TRBJ1-2; D is unclear. Germline CDR1 SGHNT, CDR2 YYREEE (reference sequence). The CDR3 sequence is 14 residues long. Trimming took off 0 bases at V and 5 bases at J, with 11 bases between the two ends. CDR3 sequence reads: CASSLGETPYGYTF. CDR3 bases: TGTGCCAGCAGCTTGGGGGAAACCCCTTATGGCTACACCTTC. Filled out from reference TRBV5-4 and TRBJ1-2, the complete variable domain reads ETGVTQSPTHLIKTRGQQVTLRCSSQSGHNTVSWYQQALGQGPQFIFQYYREEENGRGNFPPRFSGLQFPNYSSELNVNALELDDSALYLCASSLGETPYGYTFGSGTRLTVV.

This rearrangement joins TRBV10-3 to TRBJ1-3; D unresolved. V lost 4 bases, J lost 0 bases, and 4 bases lay in between. Germline CDR1 reads ENHRY; CDR2 reads SYGVKD. The CDR3 length is 13 residues. The chain's CDR3 is CAISGGSGNTIYF. The CDR3 DNA follows: TGTGCCATCAGTGGTGGCTCTGGAAACACCATATATTTT.

The chain employs TRBV7-6 and TRBJ2-5; weak D call: TRBD2 (5 bases). The germline V gene has CDR1 SGHVS and CDR2 FNYEAQ. The CDR3 has 13 amino acids. V was shortened by 6 bases and J by 5 bases, with 13 bases between the two germline ends. CDR3 protein: CASSSGWRETQYF. The CDR3 DNA follows: TGTGCCAGCAGTTCCGGGTGGAGGGAGACCCAGTACTTC.

The rearrangement uses TRBV12-3 or TRBV12-4 and TRBJ1-2, with D maybe TRBD1 (5 bases). Trimming left V 6 bases short and J 8 bases short, with 16 bases between. The CDR3 runs to 13 residues. The CDR3 sequence is CASSQDRFGGYTF. The CDR3 DNA reads as TGTGCCAGCAGCCAAGACAGATTCGGAGGCTACACCTTC.

This chain links TRBV7-3 with TRBJ2-3; the D gene could be TRBD1 or TRBD2 (6 bases each). V was clipped by 3 bases and J by 4 bases, with 11 bases between them. The CDR3 totals 14 residues. Germline V gene lookup returns CDR1 SGHTA and CDR2 FQGTGA. In DNA form, the CDR3 reads TGTGCCAGCAGCTTGGGGGGCCCGGCAGATACGCAGTATTTT. This translates into CASSLGGPADTQYF. The variable domain in full, completed from reference TRBV7-3 and TRBJ2-3, reads GAGVSQTPSNKVTEKGKYVELRCDPISGHTALYWYRQSLGQGPEFLIYFQGTGAADDSGLPNDRFFAVRPEGSVSTLKIQRTERGDSAVYLCASSLGGPADTQYFGPGTRLTVL.

The chain couples TRBV9 to TRBJ1-1; weak D call: TRBD1 (5 bases). Deletions cut 4 bases from V and 1 base from J, with 17 bases between. CDR1 and CDR2 (germline): SGDLS, YYNGEE. CDR3 size: 16 residues. The CDR3 DNA reads as TGTGCCAGCAGCCCTCTTTTCGGGGGATGGAACACTGAAGCTTTCTTT. Translated, it gives CASSPLFGGWNTEAFF.

A word on this clone: The same CDR3 arises from other DNA sequences in this sample as well. This chain links TRBV3-1 (or the pseudogene TRBV3-2) with TRBJ2-7, with 7 bases aligning to TRBD1. Germline CDR1 LGHDT, CDR2 YNNKEL (reference sequence). V shed 1 base, J shed 6 bases, and the junction held 3 bases outside the gene matches. The CDR3 spans 13 residues. CDR3 protein: CASSQGSGGEQYF. The CDR3 region has the DNA TGTGCCAGCAGCCAAGGGTCAGGGGGCGAGCAGTACTTC.

The CDR3 coding sequence is TGTGCCAGCAGCTTAGCCGCAGCTAACTATGGCTACACCTTC. Its translation is CASSLAAANYGYTF. The rearrangement uses TRBV7-9 and TRBJ1-2; D gene uncertain. V dropped 0 bases and J dropped 0 bases, with 5 bases sitting between them. Germline-derived CDR1 and CDR2 are SEHNR and FQNEAQ (reference sequence). The CDR3 totals 14 residues.

This clone was detected once. The J gene is TRBJ2-5, the V gene TRBV5-1, with D perhaps matching TRBD2 (5 bases). The CDR3 consists of 13 residues. V was clipped by 4 bases and J by 5 bases, with 12 bases between them. Germline values: CDR1 SGHRS, CDR2 YFSETQ. This CDR3 reads CASSITSAETQYF. CDR3 sequence (DNA): TGCGCCAGCAGCATTACTAGTGCGGAGACCCAGTACTTC.

The chain employs TRBV4-3 and TRBJ1-4; no definite D call. Germline V gives CDR1 LGHNA, CDR2 YSLEER. CDR3 length: 15 residues. Trimming shortened V by 0 bases and J by 7 bases, and 12 bases separated the two germline ends. The CDR3 reads CASSQEGWGSEKLFF. CDR3 sequence (DNA): TGCGCCAGCAGCCAAGAGGGGTGGGGAAGTGAAAAACTGTTTTTT.

This clone turned up a few times. The V and J genes are TRBV2 and TRBJ1-5; no clear D. Trimming removed 4 bases from V and 4 bases from J, with 11 bases in between. Germline lookup yields CDR1 SNHLY and CDR2 FYNNEI. The CDR3 spans 14 residues. DNA for the CDR3: TGTGCCAGCAGTGTAGTAGGAGAGAATCAGCCCCAGCATTTT. This gives the protein CASSVVGENQPQHF.

V is TRBV7-9 and J is TRBJ2-5; 9 nucleotides line up with TRBD2. With V trimmed by 2 bases and J by 5 bases, 9 bases remained unmatched. The CDR3 runs 16 residues. Germline V gene data show CDR1 as SEHNR and CDR2 as FQNEAQ (reference sequence). The DNA of the CDR3 is TGTGCCAGCAGCTTAAAGGCGGGGGGGCCCGGGGAGACCCAGTACTTC. It codes for CASSLKAGGPGETQYF.

The chain has TRBV9 and TRBJ2-1; D is ambiguous. Trimming shortened V by 0 bases and J by 0 bases, and 7 bases separated the two germline ends. CDR3 length equals 15 residues. Germline CDR1 SGDLS, CDR2 YYNGEE. The CDR3 reads CASSVAASSYNEQFF. The CDR3 nucleotides read TGTGCCAGCAGCGTAGCAGCGAGCTCCTACAATGAGCAGTTCTTC.

The chain combines TRBV7-8 with TRBJ1-6, with TRBD1 as a possible D gene (5 bases). Trimming cost V 3 bases and J 7 bases, with 10 bases left between them. Germline V gives CDR1 SGHVS, CDR2 FQNEAQ. CDR3 length equals 14 residues. The CDR3, as DNA: TGTGCCAGCAGCTTTGGGACGCTAAATTCACCCCTCCACTTT. Translating it yields CASSFGTLNSPLHF.

The J gene is TRBJ2-7, the V gene TRBV6-5, with TRBD1 identical over 7 bases. The germline CDR1 and CDR2 sequences are MNHEY and SVGAGI. J gave up 2 bases and V 5 bases, and 6 bases lay outside the gene matches. The CDR3 is 14 residues long. As DNA, the CDR3 is TGTGCCAGCAGTCAACCGGGACAGACCTACGAGCAGTACTTC. Protein: CASSQPGQTYEQYF.

This chain connects TRBV6-5 to TRBJ2-1; 8 positions agree with TRBD2. This CDR3 has 15 residues. J gave up 2 bases and V 6 bases, and 6 bases lay outside the gene matches. Looked up from germline, CDR1 is MNHEY and CDR2 is SVGAGI. The CDR3 DNA sequence: TGTGCCAGCAGGTTGAGCGGGGGTGCCTACAATGAGCAGTTCTTC. This translates into CASRLSGGAYNEQFF.

This clone was recorded a few times. V usage is TRBV12-3 or TRBV12-4 and J usage is TRBJ2-7; weak D call: TRBD2 (5 bases). This CDR3 region has 13 residues. Trimming removed 3 bases at V and 6 bases at J, with 12 bases between. CDR3 region: CASSFAPGGEQYF. CDR3 DNA: TGTGCCAGCAGTTTTGCCCCAGGAGGCGAGCAGTACTTC.

The chain couples TRBV3-1 (or the pseudogene TRBV3-2) to TRBJ2-3; the D call may be TRBD1 or TRBD2 (5 bases each). Trimming left V 4 bases short and J 6 bases short, with 20 bases between. CDR3 size: 16 residues. Germline loops: CDR1 LGHDT, CDR2 YNNKEL (reference sequence). The CDR3: CASSPSPQGRTDTQYF. CDR3 coding DNA: TGTGCCAGCAGCCCCAGTCCTCAGGGACGTACGGATACGCAGTATTTT.

J is TRBJ2-5 and V is TRBV7-2; 7 bases are a match to TRBD2. This CDR3 has 16 residues. After removal of 1 base from V and 4 bases from J, the junction contained 9 bases not matched to a gene. Germline V gives CDR1 SGHTA, CDR2 FQGNSA. For the CDR3, the DNA is TGTGCCAGCAGCTTAGGGGGAGCGGGGATTGGAGAGACCCAGTACTTC. Protein product: CASSLGGAGIGETQYF.

The rearrangement links TRBV3-1 (or the pseudogene TRBV3-2) to TRBJ1-1; 7 positions match TRBD1. V was clipped by 4 bases and J by 2 bases; unmatched bases: 1. This CDR3 contains 13 residues. Germline loops: CDR1 LGHDT, CDR2 YNNKEL (reference sequence). The CDR3 coding sequence is TGTGCCAGCAGCCGGACAGGCAACACTGAAGCTTTCTTT. Its translation: CASSRTGNTEAFF.

The chain carries TRBV28 and TRBJ2-7, with D tentatively TRBD1 (6 bases). V dropped 5 bases and J dropped 0 bases, with 17 bases sitting between them. The V gene's germline CDR1 is MDHEN and CDR2 SYDVKM. The length of the CDR3 is 16 residues. In DNA form, the CDR3 reads TGTGCCAGCAGTCCAGTGGGGCAGGGGTTCTCCTACGAGCAGTACTTC. Its translation is CASSPVGQGFSYEQYF.

The J gene is TRBJ2-2, the V gene TRBV11-2, with 7 bases lining up with TRBD1. Trimming took 5 bases from V and 7 from J; bases not matched to a gene: 10. The CDR3 loop spans 15 amino acids. Per the germline V gene, CDR1 is SGHAT and CDR2 is FQNNGV. The CDR3 DNA reads TGTGCCAGCAGCCGAGACAGGGTCATCGGCGGGGAGCTGTTTTTT. Translation gives CASSRDRVIGGELFF.

The rearrangement links TRBV18 to TRBJ1-5; D unresolved. The CDR3 runs to 14 residues. Germline V gene lookup returns CDR1 KGHSH and CDR2 LQKENI. The V end lost 3 bases, the J end lost 1 base, and 7 bases lay between the germline ends. The CDR3 DNA is TGTGCCAGCTCACCTGGCCGGAGCAATCAGCCCCAGCATTTT. Translating gives CASSPGRSNQPQHF.

V gene TRBV6-5 combines with J gene TRBJ1-2, with no clear D. CDR1 and CDR2 from the germline V gene are MNHEY and SVGAGI. V gave up 2 bases and J gave up 1 base, with 5 bases separating them. CDR3 length: 13 amino acids. The CDR3 protein is CASSYDINYGYTF. CDR3 nucleotides: TGTGCCAGCAGTTACGACATTAACTATGGCTACACCTTC.

The rearrangement links TRBV5-1 to TRBJ2-7; the match to TRBD2 covers 9 bases. Trimming removed 0 bases from V and 1 base from J; junction bases left unmatched: 2. The germline CDR1 and CDR2 sequences are SGHRS and YFSETQ. The CDR3 spans 15 residues. The CDR3 loop is CASSLGLAASYEQYF. The CDR3 coding sequence is TGCGCCAGCAGCTTGGGACTAGCGGCTTCCTACGAGCAGTACTTC.